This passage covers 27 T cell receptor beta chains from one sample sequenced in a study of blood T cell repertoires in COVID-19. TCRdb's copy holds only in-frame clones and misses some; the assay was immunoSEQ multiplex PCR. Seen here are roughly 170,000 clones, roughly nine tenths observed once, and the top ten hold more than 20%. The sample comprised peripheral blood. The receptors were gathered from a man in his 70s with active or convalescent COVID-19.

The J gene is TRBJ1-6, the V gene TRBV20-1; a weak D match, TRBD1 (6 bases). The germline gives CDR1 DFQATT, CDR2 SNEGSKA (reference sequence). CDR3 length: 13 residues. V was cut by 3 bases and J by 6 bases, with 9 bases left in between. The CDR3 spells CSASRTANSPLHF. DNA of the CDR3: TGCAGTGCTAGTCGGACAGCTAATTCACCCCTCCACTTT.

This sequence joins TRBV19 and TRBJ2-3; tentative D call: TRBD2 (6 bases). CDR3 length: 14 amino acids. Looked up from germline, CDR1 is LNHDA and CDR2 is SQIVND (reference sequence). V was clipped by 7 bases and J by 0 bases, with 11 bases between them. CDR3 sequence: CASTPSASTDTQYF. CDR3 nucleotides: TGTGCCAGTACCCCTAGCGCTAGCACAGATACGCAGTATTTT.

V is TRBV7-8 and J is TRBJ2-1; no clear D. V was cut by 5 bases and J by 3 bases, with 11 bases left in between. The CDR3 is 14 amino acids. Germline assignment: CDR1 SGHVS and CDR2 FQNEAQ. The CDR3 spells CASSRTESYNEQFF. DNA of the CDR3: TGTGCCAGCAGCCGGACGGAGAGCTACAATGAGCAGTTCTTC.

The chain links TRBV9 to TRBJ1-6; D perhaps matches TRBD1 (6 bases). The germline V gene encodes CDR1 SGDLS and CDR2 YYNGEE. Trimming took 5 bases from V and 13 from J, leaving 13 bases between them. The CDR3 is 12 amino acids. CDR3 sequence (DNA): TGTGCCAGCAGTGACAGCGGGGGCCCCCTCCACTTT. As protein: CASSDSGGPLHF.

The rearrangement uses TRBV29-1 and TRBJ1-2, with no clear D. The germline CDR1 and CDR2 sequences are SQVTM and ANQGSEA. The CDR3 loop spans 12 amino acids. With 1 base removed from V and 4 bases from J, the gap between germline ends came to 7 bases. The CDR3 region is CSVEAPGYGYTF. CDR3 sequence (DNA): TGCAGCGTTGAAGCCCCAGGCTATGGCTACACCTTC.

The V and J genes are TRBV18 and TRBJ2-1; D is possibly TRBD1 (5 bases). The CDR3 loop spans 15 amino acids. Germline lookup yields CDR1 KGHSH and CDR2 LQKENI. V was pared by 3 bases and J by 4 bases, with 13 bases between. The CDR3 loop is CASSPLGRNYNEQFF. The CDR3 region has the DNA TGTGCCAGCTCACCGTTGGGGCGAAATTACAATGAGCAGTTCTTC.

CDR3 amino acids: CAISESADLNTEAFF. The DNA for the CDR3 is TGTGCCATCAGTGAGTCGGCGGACTTGAACACTGAAGCTTTCTTT. V is TRBV10-3 and J is TRBJ1-1; D gene ambiguous. Looked up from germline, CDR1 is ENHRY and CDR2 is SYGVKD. The germline V and J ends were trimmed by 0 bases and 0 bases, with 8 bases remaining between them. The CDR3 runs 15 residues.

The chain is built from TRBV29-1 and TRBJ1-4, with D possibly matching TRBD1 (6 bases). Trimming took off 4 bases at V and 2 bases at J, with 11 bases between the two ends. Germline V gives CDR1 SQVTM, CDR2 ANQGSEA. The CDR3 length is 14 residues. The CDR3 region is CSVGLGATNEKLFF. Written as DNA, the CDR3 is TGCAGCGTTGGCCTGGGGGCGACTAATGAAAAACTGTTTTTT.

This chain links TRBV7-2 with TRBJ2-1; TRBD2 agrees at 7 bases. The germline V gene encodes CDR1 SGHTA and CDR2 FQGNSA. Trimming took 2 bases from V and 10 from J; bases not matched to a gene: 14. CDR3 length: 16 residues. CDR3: CASSLRSSGGAGEQFF. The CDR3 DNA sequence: TGTGCCAGCAGCTTAAGATCTAGCGGAGGGGCAGGGGAGCAGTTCTTC.

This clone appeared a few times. The DNA for the CDR3 is TGTGCCAGCAGCTTGGGAGGGACAGCGGAGACCCAGTACTTC. It encodes CASSLGGTAETQYF. This sequence joins TRBV5-6 and TRBJ2-5; 7 nucleotides line up with TRBD1. The J segment lost 5 bases and the V segment lost 0 bases, leaving 4 bases of the junction unmatched. The CDR3 spans 14 residues. Germline assignment: CDR1 SGHDT and CDR2 YYEEEE.

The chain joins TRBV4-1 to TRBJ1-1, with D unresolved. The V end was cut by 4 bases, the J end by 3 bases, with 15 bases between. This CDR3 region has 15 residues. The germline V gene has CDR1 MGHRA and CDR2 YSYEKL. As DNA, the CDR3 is TGCGCCAGCAGCCGAGGACCTGCAGCGGACACTGAAGCTTTCTTT. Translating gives CASSRGPAADTEAFF.

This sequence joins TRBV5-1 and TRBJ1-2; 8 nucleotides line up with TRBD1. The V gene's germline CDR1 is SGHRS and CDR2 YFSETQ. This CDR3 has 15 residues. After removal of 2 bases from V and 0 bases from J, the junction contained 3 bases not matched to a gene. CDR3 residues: CASSFGQGANYGYTF. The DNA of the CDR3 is TGCGCCAGCAGCTTTGGACAGGGAGCTAACTATGGCTACACCTTC.

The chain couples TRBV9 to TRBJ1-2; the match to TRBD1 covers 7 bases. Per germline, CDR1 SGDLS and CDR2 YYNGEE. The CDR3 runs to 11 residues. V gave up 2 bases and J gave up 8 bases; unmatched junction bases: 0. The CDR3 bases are TGTGCCAGCAGCGTGACAGGGGGCTACACCTTC. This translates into CASSVTGGYTF.

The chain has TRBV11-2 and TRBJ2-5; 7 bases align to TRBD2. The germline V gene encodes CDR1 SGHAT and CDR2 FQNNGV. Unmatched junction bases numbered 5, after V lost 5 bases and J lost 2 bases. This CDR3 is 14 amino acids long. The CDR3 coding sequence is TGTGCCAGCAGCCAGAGCGGGATTCAAGAGACCCAGTACTTC. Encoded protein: CASSQSGIQETQYF. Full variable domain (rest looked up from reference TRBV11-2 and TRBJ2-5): EAGVAQSPRYKIIEKRQSVAFWCNPISGHATLYWYQQILGQGPKLLIQFQNNGVVDDSQLPKDRFSAERLKGVDSTLKIQPAKLEDSAVYLCASSQSGIQETQYFGPGTRLLVL.

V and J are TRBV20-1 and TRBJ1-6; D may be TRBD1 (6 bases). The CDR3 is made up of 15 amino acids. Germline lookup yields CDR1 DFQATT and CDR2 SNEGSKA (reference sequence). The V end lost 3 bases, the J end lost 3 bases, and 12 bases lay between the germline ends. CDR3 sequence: CSASTTTGYNSPLHF. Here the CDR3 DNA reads TGCAGTGCTAGTACCACGACAGGCTATAATTCACCCCTCCACTTT.

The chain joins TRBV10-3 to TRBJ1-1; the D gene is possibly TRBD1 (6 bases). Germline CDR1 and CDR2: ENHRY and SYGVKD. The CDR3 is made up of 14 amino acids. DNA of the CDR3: TGTGCTATCGGGGACACGACGAGGAACACTGAAGCTTTCTTT. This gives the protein CAIGDTTRNTEAFF.

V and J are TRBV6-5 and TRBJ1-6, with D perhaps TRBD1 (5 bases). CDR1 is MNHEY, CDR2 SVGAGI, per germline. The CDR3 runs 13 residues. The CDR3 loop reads CASRSRGDSPLHF. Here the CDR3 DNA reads TGTGCGAGTAGGAGTAGGGGTGATTCACCCCTCCACTTT.

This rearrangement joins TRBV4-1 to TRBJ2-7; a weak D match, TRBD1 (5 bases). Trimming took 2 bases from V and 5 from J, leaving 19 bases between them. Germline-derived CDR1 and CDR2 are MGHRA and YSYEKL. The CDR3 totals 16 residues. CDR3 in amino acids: CASSQYEGANLDEQYF. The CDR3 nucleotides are TGCGCCAGCAGCCAATACGAAGGGGCCAACTTGGACGAGCAGTACTTC.

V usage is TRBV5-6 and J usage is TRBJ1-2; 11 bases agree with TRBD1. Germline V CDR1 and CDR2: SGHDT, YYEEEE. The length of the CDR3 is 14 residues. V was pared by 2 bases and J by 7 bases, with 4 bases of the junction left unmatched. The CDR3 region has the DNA TGTGCCAGCAGCTTCCGGACAGGGGGCTTTGGCTACACCTTC. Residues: CASSFRTGGFGYTF.

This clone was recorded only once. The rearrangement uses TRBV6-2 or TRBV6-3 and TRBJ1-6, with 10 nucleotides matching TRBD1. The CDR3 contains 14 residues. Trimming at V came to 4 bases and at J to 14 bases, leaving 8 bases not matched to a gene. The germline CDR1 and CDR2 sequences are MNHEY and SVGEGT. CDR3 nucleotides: TGTGCCAGCAGTTCCGGGACAGGGGCCCGTTCCCTCCACTTT. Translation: CASSSGTGARSLHF.

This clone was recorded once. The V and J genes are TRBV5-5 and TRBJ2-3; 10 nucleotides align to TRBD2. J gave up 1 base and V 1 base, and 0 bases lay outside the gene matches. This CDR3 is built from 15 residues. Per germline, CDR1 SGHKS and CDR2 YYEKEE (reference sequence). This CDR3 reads CASSLLAGGTDTQYF. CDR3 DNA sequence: TGTGCCAGCAGCTTGCTAGCGGGGGGCACAGATACGCAGTATTTT.

CDR3 in DNA: TGCGCCAGCAGCTTGGGGGCAGAAGCGAACACTGAAGCTTTCTTT. Encoded protein: CASSLGAEANTEAFF. The V and J genes are TRBV5-1 and TRBJ1-1; D not resolved. Trimming shortened V by 0 bases and J by 1 base, and 10 bases separated the two germline ends. The CDR3 loop spans 15 amino acids. CDR1 and CDR2 (germline): SGHRS, YFSETQ. The complete variable domain, with remaining parts taken from reference TRBV5-1 and TRBJ1-1, reads KAGVTQTPRYLIKTRGQQVTLSCSPISGHRSVSWYQQTPGQGLQFLFEYFSETQRNKGNFPGRFSGRQFSNSRSEMNVSTLELGDSALYLCASSLGAEANTEAFFGQGTRLTVV.

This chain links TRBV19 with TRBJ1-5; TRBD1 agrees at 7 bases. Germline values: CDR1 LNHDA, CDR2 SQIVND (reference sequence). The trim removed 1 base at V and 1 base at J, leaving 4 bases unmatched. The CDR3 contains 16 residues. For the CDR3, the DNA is TGTGCCAGTAGTATAGGGTGGGGACAGAGCAATCAGCCCCAGCATTTT. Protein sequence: CASSIGWGQSNQPQHF.

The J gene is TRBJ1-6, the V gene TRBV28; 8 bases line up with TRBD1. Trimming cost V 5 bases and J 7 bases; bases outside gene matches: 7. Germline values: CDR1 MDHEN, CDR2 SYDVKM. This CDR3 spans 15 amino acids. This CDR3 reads CASSQTGGLNSPLHF. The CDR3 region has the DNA TGTGCCAGCAGTCAAACAGGGGGTTTGAATTCACCCCTCCACTTT.

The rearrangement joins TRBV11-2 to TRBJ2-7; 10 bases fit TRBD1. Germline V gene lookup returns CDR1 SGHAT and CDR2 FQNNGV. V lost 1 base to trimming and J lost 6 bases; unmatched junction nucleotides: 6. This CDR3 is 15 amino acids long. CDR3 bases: TGTGCCAGCAGCTTAGCGAAGGGGACAGGGGCCGAGCAGTACTTC. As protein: CASSLAKGTGAEQYF. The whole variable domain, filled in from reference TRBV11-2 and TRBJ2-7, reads EAGVAQSPRYKIIEKRQSVAFWCNPISGHATLYWYQQILGQGPKLLIQFQNNGVVDDSQLPKDRFSAERLKGVDSTLKIQPAKLEDSAVYLCASSLAKGTGAEQYFGPGTRLTVT.

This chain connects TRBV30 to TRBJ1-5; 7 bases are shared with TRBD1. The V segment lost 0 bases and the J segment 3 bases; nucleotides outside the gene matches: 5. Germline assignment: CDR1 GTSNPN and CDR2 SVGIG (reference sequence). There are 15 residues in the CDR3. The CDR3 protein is CAWSVNRGYNQPQHF. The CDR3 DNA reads TGTGCCTGGAGTGTAAACAGGGGATACAATCAGCCCCAGCATTTT.

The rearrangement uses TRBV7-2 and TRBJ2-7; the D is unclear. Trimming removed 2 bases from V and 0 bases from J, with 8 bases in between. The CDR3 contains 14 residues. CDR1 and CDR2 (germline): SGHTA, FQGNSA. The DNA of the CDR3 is TGTGCCAGCAGCTTAATGGCAGACTCCTACGAGCAGTACTTC. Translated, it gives CASSLMADSYEQYF. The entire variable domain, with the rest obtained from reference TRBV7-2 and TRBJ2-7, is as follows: GAGVSQSPSNKVTEKGKDVELRCDPISGHTALYWYRQSLGQGLEFLIYFQGNSAPDKSGLPSDRFSAERTGGSVSTLTIQRTQQEDSAVYLCASSLMADSYEQYFGPGTRLTVT.